The 8 T cell receptor beta chains below come from one sample, sequenced in a study of blood T cell repertoires in COVID-19. The method was immunoSEQ multiplex PCR; TCRdb's version includes in-frame clones alone and lacks a portion of them. The sample contains about 110,000 clones, approximately 85% of which appear only once. Sequencing was carried out using peripheral blood. These receptors were taken from a human donor in a cohort sampled during active COVID-19.

The V and J genes are TRBV9 and TRBJ2-7; 10 nucleotides line up with TRBD1. The J segment lost 7 bases and the V segment lost 0 bases, leaving 7 bases of the junction unmatched. The CDR3 covers 15 residues. The germline V gene encodes CDR1 SGDLS and CDR2 YYNGEE. CDR3 DNA: TGTGCCAGCAGCGTAGCGGGGACAGGGGTGGGAGAGCAGTACTTC. Its translation is CASSVAGTGVGEQYF.

The chain employs TRBV19 and TRBJ1-5, with no clear D. Germline V gene data show CDR1 as LNHDA and CDR2 as SQIVND (reference sequence). This CDR3 is 13 amino acids long. V dropped 4 bases and J dropped 4 bases, with 8 bases sitting between them. CDR3 residues: CASSTFSNQPQHF. In DNA, the CDR3 is TGTGCCAGTAGTACCTTTTCTAATCAGCCCCAGCATTTT. The full variable domain, with the rest looked up from reference TRBV19 and TRBJ1-5, is DGGITQSPKYLFRKEGQNVTLSCEQNLNHDAMYWYRQDPGQGLRLIYYSQIVNDFQKGDIAEGYSVSREKKESFPLTVTSAQKNPTAFYLCASSTFSNQPQHFGDGTRLSIL.

The chain joins TRBV19 to TRBJ2-3; the match to TRBD2 covers 13 bases. With V trimmed by 5 bases and J by 3 bases, 2 bases remained unmatched. This CDR3 spans 15 amino acids. CDR1 and CDR2 from the germline V gene are LNHDA and SQIVND (reference sequence). CDR3 protein: CASSLLAGGTDTQYF. The CDR3 DNA is TGTGCCAGTAGTCTACTAGCGGGAGGGACAGATACGCAGTATTTT.

This clone was seen once. The V and J genes are TRBV11-2 and TRBJ2-7, with a weak D call TRBD2 (6 bases). The V gene lost 1 base and the J gene lost 5 bases, with 12 bases spanning the gap. Germline lookup yields CDR1 SGHAT and CDR2 FQNNGV. CDR3 size: 14 residues. In DNA, the CDR3 is TGTGCCAGCAGCTTAGTGCTGGACTATAACGAGCAGTACTTC. Protein sequence: CASSLVLDYNEQYF.

The chain carries TRBV19 and TRBJ2-1; 9 bases match TRBD1. V was pared by 3 bases and J by 10 bases, with 10 bases of the junction left unmatched. Germline V lookup: CDR1 LNHDA, CDR2 SQIVND (reference sequence). The CDR3 has 15 residues. The chain's CDR3 is CASSMDRGVSQEQFF. The CDR3, as DNA: TGTGCCAGTAGTATGGACAGGGGCGTATCTCAGGAGCAGTTCTTC.

The table lists this clone with a count of one. One junction end disagrees with the germline gene, perhaps due to a read error. The chain carries TRBV6-2 or TRBV6-3 and TRBJ2-1; 15 bases fit TRBD2. Germline loops: CDR1 MNHEY, CDR2 SVGEGT. The CDR3 is made up of 17 amino acids. As DNA, the CDR3 is TGTGCCAGCAGTAGCGGACTAGCGGGAGGGTCCTTCAATGAGCAGTTCTTC. It specifies CASSSGLAGGSFNEQFF.

The chain combines TRBV6-2 or TRBV6-3 with TRBJ2-1; D is perhaps TRBD2 (6 bases). The germline gives CDR1 MNHEY, CDR2 SVGEGT. V was shortened by 3 bases and J by 10 bases, with 10 bases between the two germline ends. The CDR3 extends over 12 amino acids. CDR3 protein: CASSYRRDEQFF. In DNA, the CDR3 is TGTGCCAGCAGTTATAGGCGGGACGAGCAGTTCTTC.

V and J are TRBV5-6 and TRBJ2-5, with 13 bases matching TRBD2. V gave up 4 bases and J gave up 4 bases; unmatched junction bases: 1. This CDR3 contains 14 residues. Per the germline V gene, CDR1 is SGHDT and CDR2 is YYEEEE. This chain's CDR3 is CASSRTSGGETQYF. The DNA of the CDR3 is TGTGCCAGCAGCCGGACTAGCGGGGGAGAGACCCAGTACTTC.